Below are 8 T cell receptor beta chains sequenced from a single sample in a study of T cell repertoires in cytomegalovirus infection. What these receptors recognize is not known. TCRdb re-analysed the reads in MiXCR, keeping a single row per CDR3 protein. This sample has some 120,000 distinct CDR3 sequences, with approximately 30% found just once. Here the sequenced sample was CD8+ T cells from cultured PBMCs, taken from culture after CMV antigen stimulation. These receptors originate from a human donor in good health (CMV status not recorded). Some clones in this sample may be carry-over from other donors' samples.

The chain carries TRBV19 and TRBJ2-1; possibly TRBD1 for D (6 bases). Germline CDR1 is LNHDA and CDR2 is SQIVND (reference sequence). This CDR3 comprises 12 residues. Trimming removed 2 bases from V and 7 bases from J, with 6 bases in between. The CDR3 protein is CASSIQGNEQFF. As DNA, the CDR3 is TGTGCCAGTAGTATACAGGGGAATGAGCAGTTCTTC.

V gene TRBV7-2 combines with J gene TRBJ2-5, with 15 bases that match TRBD2. The germline V gene encodes CDR1 SGHTA and CDR2 FQGNSA. Losses at the gene ends were 1 base for V and 0 bases for J; bases not matched to a gene: 9. The CDR3 is 20 amino acids. CDR3 amino acids: CASSLGVGLAGGPYQETQYF. In DNA form, the CDR3 reads TGTGCCAGCAGCTTAGGTGTGGGACTAGCGGGGGGCCCCTACCAAGAGACCCAGTACTTC.

The rearrangement links TRBV12-3 or TRBV12-4 to TRBJ1-2, with D uncertain. V was trimmed by 3 bases and J by 8 bases, leaving 22 bases between them. The CDR3 has 16 amino acids. In DNA form, the CDR3 reads TGTGCCAGCAGTTTCACCAGTGACGCTACCTTGGGGGGCTACACCTTC. Amino acids: CASSFTSDATLGGYTF.

The chain links TRBV28 to TRBJ1-1; 8 nucleotides agree with TRBD1. The CDR3 consists of 15 residues. J gave up 4 bases and V 4 bases, and 8 bases lay outside the gene matches. Germline CDR1 reads MDHEN; CDR2 reads SYDVKM. The CDR3 nucleotides read TGTGCCAGCAGTTCCCCTACAGGGGGGTTCACTGAAGCTTTCTTT. Its translation: CASSSPTGGFTEAFF.

The rearrangement uses TRBV4-3 and TRBJ1-1; TRBD1 might be the D (5 bases). Per germline, CDR1 LGHNA and CDR2 YSLEER. The CDR3 is 16 amino acids. Trimming cost V 0 bases and J 5 bases, with 16 bases left between them. CDR3 loop: CASSQDREGFGTEAFF. The CDR3, as DNA: TGCGCCAGCAGCCAAGATCGTGAGGGGTTTGGGACTGAAGCTTTCTTT.

The V call is TRBV7-2, the J call TRBJ2-1, with D hard to call. Germline CDR1 and CDR2: SGHTA and FQGNSA. Trimming left V 1 base short and J 13 bases short, with 11 bases between. The CDR3 is 12 residues long. The CDR3 loop is CASSLVPTPQFF. Written as DNA, the CDR3 is TGTGCCAGCAGCTTAGTACCAACCCCACAGTTCTTC.

The V call is TRBV18, the J call TRBJ1-3; D not certain. From germline, CDR1 is KGHSH and CDR2 LQKENI. The CDR3 contains 14 residues. The V end was cut by 5 bases, the J end by 2 bases, with 10 bases between. The CDR3 sequence is CASSSSSTGNTIYF. CDR3 DNA sequence: TGTGCCAGCTCATCAAGTTCTACTGGAAACACCATATATTTT. Full variable domain (outside the CDR3, taken from reference TRBV18 and TRBJ1-3): NAGVMQNPRHLVRRRGQEARLRCSPMKGHSHVYWYRQLPEEGLKFMVYLQKENIIDESGMPKERFSAEFPKEGPSILRIQQVVRGDSAAYFCASSSSSTGNTIYFGEGSWLTVV.

This chain joins TRBV4-2 and TRBJ1-1, with a tentative D call TRBD1 (6 bases). This CDR3 region has 16 residues. Germline lookup yields CDR1 LGHNA and CDR2 YNFKEQ. Trimming took 0 bases from V and 0 from J, leaving 11 bases between them. This CDR3 reads CASSQETGALNTEAFF. The CDR3 DNA sequence: TGTGCCAGCAGCCAAGAAACGGGGGCCTTGAACACTGAAGCTTTCTTT.